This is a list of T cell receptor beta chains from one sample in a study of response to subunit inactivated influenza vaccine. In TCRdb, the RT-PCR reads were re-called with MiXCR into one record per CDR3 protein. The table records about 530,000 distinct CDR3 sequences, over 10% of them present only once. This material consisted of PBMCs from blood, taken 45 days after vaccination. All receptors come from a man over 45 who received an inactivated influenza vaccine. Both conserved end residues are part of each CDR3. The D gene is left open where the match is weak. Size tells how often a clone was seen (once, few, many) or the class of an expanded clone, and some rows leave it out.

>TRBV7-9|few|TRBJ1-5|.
CASSTEGREGQPQHF
TGTGCCAGCAGCACCGAGGGCAGGGAGGGCCAGCCCCAGCATTTT
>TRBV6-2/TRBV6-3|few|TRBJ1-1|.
CASTPPGPMNTEAFF
TGTGCCAGTACGCCCCCCGGCCCGATGAACACTGAAGCTTTCTTT
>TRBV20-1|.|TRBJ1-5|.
CSATDSGGNQPQHF
TGCAGTGCTACGGACAGTGGAGGGAATCAGCCCCAGCATTTT
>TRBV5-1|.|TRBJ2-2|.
CASSSLQDWNTGELFF
TGCGCCAGCAGCTCCCTGCAGGACTGGAACACCGGGGAGCTGTTTTTT
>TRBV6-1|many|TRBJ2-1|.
CASSRNRGPYNEQFF
TGTGCCAGCAGCCGAAATAGGGGCCCCTACAATGAGCAGTTCTTC
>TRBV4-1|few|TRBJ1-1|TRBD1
CASGRTGREGEAFF
TGCGCCAGCGGGCGGACAGGACGCGAGGGTGAAGCTTTCTTT
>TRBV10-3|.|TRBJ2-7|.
CAISEGLLGSYEQYF
TGTGCCATCAGTGAAGGTTTGCTGGGGTCCTACGAGCAGTACTTC
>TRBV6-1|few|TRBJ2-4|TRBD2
CASSSGGALGKNIQYF
TGTGCCAGCAGTAGCGGGGGGGCCCTCGGCAAAAACATTCAGTACTTC
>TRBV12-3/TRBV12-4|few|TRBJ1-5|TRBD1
CASRAGQGLRQPQHF
TGTGCCAGCAGGGCGGGACAGGGATTACGCCAGCCCCAGCATTTT
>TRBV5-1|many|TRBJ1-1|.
CASSLGEAEAFF
TGCGCCAGCAGCTTGGGGGAGGCTGAAGCTTTCTTT
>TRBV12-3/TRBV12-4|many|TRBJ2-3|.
CASSSPFRLADTQYF
TGTGCCAGCAGTTCCCCCTTCCGACTGGCAGATACGCAGTATTTT
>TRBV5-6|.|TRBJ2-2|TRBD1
CASSPGDRGRTGELFF
TGTGCCAGCAGCCCCGGGGACAGGGGAAGAACCGGGGAGCTGTTTTTT
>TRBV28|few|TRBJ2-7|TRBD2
CASSPGTSTYEQYF
TGTGCCAGCAGTCCCGGGACTAGTACCTACGAGCAGTACTTC
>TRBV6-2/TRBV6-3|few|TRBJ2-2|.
CASSHSPTGELFF
TGTGCCAGCAGCCACAGTCCCACCGGGGAGCTGTTTTTT
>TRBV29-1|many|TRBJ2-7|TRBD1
CSVYGTGESYEQYF
TGCAGCGTTTACGGGACAGGTGAATCCTACGAGCAGTACTTC
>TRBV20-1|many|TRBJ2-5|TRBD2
CSAHASGTTQETQYF
TGCAGTGCACATGCTAGCGGGACCACCCAAGAGACCCAGTACTTC
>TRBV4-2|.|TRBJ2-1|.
CASSPPGAADNEQFF
TGTGCCAGCAGCCCCCCAGGGGCGGCGGACAATGAGCAGTTCTTC
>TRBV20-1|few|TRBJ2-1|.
CSAKLWGRAYNEQFF
TGCAGTGCTAAACTGTGGGGTAGGGCCTACAATGAGCAGTTCTTC
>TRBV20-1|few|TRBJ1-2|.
CSVAGAGNYGYTF
TGCAGTGTTGCGGGGGCGGGTAACTATGGCTACACCTTC
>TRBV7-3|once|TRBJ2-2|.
CASSLSPGENTGELFF
TGTGCCAGCAGCTTAAGTCCGGGGGAGAACACCGGGGAGCTGTTTTTT
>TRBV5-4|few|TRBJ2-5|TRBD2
CASSTGLAQMGETQYF
TGTGCCAGCAGCACCGGACTAGCGCAAATGGGAGAGACCCAGTACTTC
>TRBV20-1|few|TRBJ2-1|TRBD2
CSASLRLAGGEQFF
TGCAGTGCTAGTCTGCGGCTAGCGGGAGGCGAGCAGTTCTTC
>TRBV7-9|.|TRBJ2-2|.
CASMSSVGELFF
TGTGCCAGCATGTCTAGCGTCGGGGAGCTGTTTTTT
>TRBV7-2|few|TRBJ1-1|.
CASSLGTMNTEAFF
TGTGCCAGCAGCTTAGGAACTATGAACACTGAAGCTTTCTTT
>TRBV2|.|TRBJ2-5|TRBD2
CASTGEGQETQYF
TGTGCCAGCACGGGGGAGGGTCAAGAGACCCAGTACTTC
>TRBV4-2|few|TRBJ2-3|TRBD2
CASSQERTSGGDTQYF
TGTGCCAGCAGCCAAGAACGGACTAGCGGGGGAGATACGCAGTATTTT
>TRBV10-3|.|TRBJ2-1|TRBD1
CAISGQNNEQFF
TGTGCCATCTCGGGACAGAACAATGAGCAGTTCTTC
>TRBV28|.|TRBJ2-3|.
CASSTRYEDGSDTQYF
TGTGCCAGCAGTACCAGATACGAGGATGGTTCAGATACGCAGTATTTT
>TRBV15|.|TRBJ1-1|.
CATSRSWQRNTEAFF
TGTGCCACCAGCAGGTCGTGGCAGAGGAACACTGAAGCTTTCTTT
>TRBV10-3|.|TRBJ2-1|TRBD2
CAISEYLAGGSNEQFF
TGTGCCATCAGTGAGTATCTAGCGGGAGGATCAAATGAGCAGTTCTTC
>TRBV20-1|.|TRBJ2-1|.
CSARDLVQGKQFF
TGCAGTGCTAGAGATCTCGTCCAGGGGAAGCAGTTCTTC
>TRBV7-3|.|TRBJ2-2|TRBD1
CASSLSGTDNTGELFF
TGTGCCAGCAGCTTATCCGGGACAGACAACACCGGGGAGCTGTTTTTT
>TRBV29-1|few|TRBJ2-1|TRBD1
CSDGQGPYNEQFF
TGCAGCGACGGACAGGGGCCCTACAATGAGCAGTTCTTC
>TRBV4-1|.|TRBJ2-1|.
CASSQSPHFRTAHNEQFF
TGCGCCAGCAGCCAATCCCCCCATTTTCGGACAGCTCACAATGAGCAGTTCTTC
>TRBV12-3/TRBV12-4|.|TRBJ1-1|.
CASSFSGRIRNTEAFF
TGTGCCAGCAGTTTTTCCGGGCGAATCAGGAACACTGAAGCTTTCTTT
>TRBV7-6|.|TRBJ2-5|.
CASSLEAGEGFGETQYF
TGTGCCAGCAGCTTAGAGGCAGGGGAAGGATTCGGGGAGACCCAGTACTTC
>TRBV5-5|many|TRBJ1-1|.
CASSLGWTEAFF
TGTGCCAGCAGCCTCGGGTGGACTGAAGCTTTCTTT
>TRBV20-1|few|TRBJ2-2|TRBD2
CSAPGTSGYTGELFF
TGCAGTGCCCCCGGGACTAGCGGTTACACCGGGGAGCTGTTTTTT
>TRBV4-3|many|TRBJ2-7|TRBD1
CASSQLTGVGFYEQYF
TGCGCCAGCAGCCAATTAACAGGGGTGGGATTCTACGAGCAGTACTTC
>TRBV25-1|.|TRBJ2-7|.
CASSELMAGTGDEQYF
TGTGCCAGCAGTGAATTGATGGCGGGAACCGGCGACGAGCAGTACTTC
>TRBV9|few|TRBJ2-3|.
CASSVVKAGTQYF
TGTGCCAGCAGCGTAGTTAAAGCGGGTACGCAGTATTTT
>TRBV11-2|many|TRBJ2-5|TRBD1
CASSSGTGEETQYF
TGTGCCAGCAGCTCCGGGACAGGGGAAGAGACCCAGTACTTC
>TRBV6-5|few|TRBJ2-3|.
CASSYSGAGDRTDTQYF
TGTGCCAGCAGTTACTCGGGGGCGGGGGACCGCACAGATACGCAGTATTTT
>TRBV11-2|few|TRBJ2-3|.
CASSDYLGAPDTQYF
TGTGCCAGCAGCGACTACCTCGGGGCTCCAGATACGCAGTATTTT
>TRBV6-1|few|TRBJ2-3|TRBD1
CASSEPGQTDTQYF
TGTGCCAGCAGTGAACCGGGACAGACAGATACGCAGTATTTT
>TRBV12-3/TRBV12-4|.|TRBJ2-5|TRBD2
CASTQRGAGETQYF
TGTGCCAGCACTCAACGTGGAGCGGGGGAGACCCAGTACTTC
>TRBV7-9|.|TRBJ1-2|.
CASSSGGQFYGYTF
TGTGCCAGCAGCTCGGGTGGGCAGTTCTATGGCTACACCTTC
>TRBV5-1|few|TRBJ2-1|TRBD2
CASSPPTSGRDDEQFF
TGCGCCAGCAGCCCACCAACTAGCGGGAGGGACGATGAGCAGTTCTTC
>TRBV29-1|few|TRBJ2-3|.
CSVDRGGTDTQYF
TGCAGCGTTGACAGGGGCGGCACAGATACGCAGTATTTT